The T cell receptor (beta chain) under discussion was sequenced for a study of blood T cell repertoires in COVID-19. V shed 3 bases, J shed 5 bases, and the junction held 6 bases outside the gene matches. CDR3 length equals 14 residues. CDR1 and CDR2 (germline): SGHTA, FQGNSA. This table comes from immunoSEQ multiplex PCR, and its TCRdb copy is limited to in-frame clones, with some not included. The table shows approximately 170,000 clones, with around 82% occurring only once. The chain recombines TRBV7-2 with TRBJ2-7; 8 bases fit TRBD2. The TCR was taken from a man in his 60s with active or convalescent COVID-19. Sequencing input: peripheral blood. This CDR3 is CASSFAAGVDEQYF. Written as DNA, the CDR3 is TGTGCCAGCAGCTTCGCAGCGGGGGTCGACGAGCAGTACTTC.